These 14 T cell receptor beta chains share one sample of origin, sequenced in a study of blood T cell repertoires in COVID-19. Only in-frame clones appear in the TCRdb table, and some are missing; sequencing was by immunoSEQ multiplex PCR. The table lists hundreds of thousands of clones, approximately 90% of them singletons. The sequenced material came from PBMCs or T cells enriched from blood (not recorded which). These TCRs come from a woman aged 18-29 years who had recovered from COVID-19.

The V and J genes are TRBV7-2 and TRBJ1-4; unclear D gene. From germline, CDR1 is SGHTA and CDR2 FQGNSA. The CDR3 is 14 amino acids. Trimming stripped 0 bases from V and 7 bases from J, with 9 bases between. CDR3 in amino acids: CASSLAYVGEKLFF. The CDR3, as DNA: TGTGCCAGCAGCTTAGCGTACGTCGGTGAAAAACTGTTTTTT.

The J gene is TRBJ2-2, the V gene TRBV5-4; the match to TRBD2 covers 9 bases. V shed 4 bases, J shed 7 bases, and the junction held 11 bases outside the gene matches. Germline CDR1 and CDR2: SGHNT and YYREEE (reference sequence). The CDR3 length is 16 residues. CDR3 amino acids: CASSPLGGRADGELFF. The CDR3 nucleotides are TGTGCCAGCAGCCCCCTCGGCGGGAGGGCCGACGGGGAGCTGTTTTTT. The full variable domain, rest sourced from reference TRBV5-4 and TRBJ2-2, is ETGVTQSPTHLIKTRGQQVTLRCSSQSGHNTVSWYQQALGQGPQFIFQYYREEENGRGNFPPRFSGLQFPNYSSELNVNALELDDSALYLCASSPLGGRADGELFFGEGSRLTVL.

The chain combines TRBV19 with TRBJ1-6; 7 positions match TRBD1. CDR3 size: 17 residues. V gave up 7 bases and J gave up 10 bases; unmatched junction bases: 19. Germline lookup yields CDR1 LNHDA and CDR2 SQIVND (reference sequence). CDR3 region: CASKPSIEDRTRSPLHF. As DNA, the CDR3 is TGTGCCAGTAAACCATCAATTGAGGACAGGACAAGATCACCCCTCCACTTT.

This chain's CDR3 is CASSLSRPGKSPLHF. The CDR3 DNA sequence: TGTGCCAGCAGTTTAAGTAGGCCAGGCAAATCACCCCTCCACTTT. This chain connects TRBV27 to TRBJ1-6; D uncertain. The V gene lost 2 bases and the J gene lost 10 bases, with 15 bases spanning the gap. The CDR3 loop spans 15 amino acids. From germline, CDR1 is MNHEY and CDR2 SMNVEV (reference sequence).

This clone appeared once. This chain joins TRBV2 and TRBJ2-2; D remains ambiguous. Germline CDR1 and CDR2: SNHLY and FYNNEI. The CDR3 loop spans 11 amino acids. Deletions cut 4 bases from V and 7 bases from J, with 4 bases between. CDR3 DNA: TGTGCCAGCAGTGGTCGCGGGGAGCTGTTTTTT. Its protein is CASSGRGELFF.

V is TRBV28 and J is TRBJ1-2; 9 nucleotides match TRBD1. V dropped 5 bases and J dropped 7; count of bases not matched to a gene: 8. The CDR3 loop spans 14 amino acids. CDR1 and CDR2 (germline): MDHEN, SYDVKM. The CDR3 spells CASSGSGTGFGYTF. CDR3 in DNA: TGTGCCAGCAGTGGATCCGGGACAGGGTTTGGCTACACCTTC.

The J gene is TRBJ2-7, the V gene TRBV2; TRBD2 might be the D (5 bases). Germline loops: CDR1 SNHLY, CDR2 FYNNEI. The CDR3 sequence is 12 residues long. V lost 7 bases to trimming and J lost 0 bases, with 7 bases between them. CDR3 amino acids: CASTGNSYEQYF. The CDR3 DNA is TGTGCCAGCACCGGGAACTCCTACGAGCAGTACTTC.

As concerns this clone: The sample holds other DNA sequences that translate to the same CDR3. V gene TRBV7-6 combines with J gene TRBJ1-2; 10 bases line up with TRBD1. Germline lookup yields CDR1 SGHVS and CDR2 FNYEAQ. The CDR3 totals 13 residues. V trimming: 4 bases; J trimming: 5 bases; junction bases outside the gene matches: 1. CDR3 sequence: CASSSGQGYGYTF. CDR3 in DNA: TGTGCCAGCAGCTCGGGACAGGGGTATGGCTACACCTTC. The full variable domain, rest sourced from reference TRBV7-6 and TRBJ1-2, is GAGVSQSPRYKVTKRGQDVALRCDPISGHVSLYWYRQALGQGPEFLTYFNYEAQQDKSGLPNDRFSAERPEGSISTLTIQRTEQRDSAMYRCASSSGQGYGYTFGSGTRLTVV.

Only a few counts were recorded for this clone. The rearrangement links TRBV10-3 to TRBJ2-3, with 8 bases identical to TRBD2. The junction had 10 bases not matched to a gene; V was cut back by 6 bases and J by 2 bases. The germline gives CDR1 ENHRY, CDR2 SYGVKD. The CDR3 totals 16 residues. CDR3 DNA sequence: TGTGCCATCAGGAGCGGGAGAGGTGAGGACACAGATACGCAGTATTTT. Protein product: CAIRSGRGEDTDTQYF.

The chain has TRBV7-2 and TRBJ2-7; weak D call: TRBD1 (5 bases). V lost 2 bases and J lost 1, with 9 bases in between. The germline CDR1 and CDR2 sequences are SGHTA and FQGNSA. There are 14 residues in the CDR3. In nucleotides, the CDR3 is TGTGCCAGCAGCTTACCAGGGCCTTCCTACGAGCAGTACTTC. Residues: CASSLPGPSYEQYF.

The CDR3, as DNA: TGTGCCAGCAGTTTTCGACTCGACTATAGCAATCAGCCCCAGCATTTT. Encoded protein: CASSFRLDYSNQPQHF. V usage is TRBV28 and J usage is TRBJ1-5; no clear D gene. Germline values: CDR1 MDHEN, CDR2 SYDVKM. This CDR3 is 16 amino acids long. Trimming shortened V by 3 bases and J by 0 bases, and 12 bases separated the two germline ends.

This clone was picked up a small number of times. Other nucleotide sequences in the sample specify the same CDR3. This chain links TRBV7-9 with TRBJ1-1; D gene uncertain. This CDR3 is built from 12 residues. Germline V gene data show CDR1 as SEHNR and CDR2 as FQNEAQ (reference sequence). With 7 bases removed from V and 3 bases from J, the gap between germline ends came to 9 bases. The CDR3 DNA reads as TGTGCCAGCACACGCGGGGACACTGAAGCTTTCTTT. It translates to CASTRGDTEAFF.

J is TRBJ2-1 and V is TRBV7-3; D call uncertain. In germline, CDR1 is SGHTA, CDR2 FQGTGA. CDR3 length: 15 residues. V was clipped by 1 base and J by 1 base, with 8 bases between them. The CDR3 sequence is CASSLRPGSYNEQFF. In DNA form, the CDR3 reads TGTGCCAGCAGCTTAAGACCGGGTTCCTACAATGAGCAGTTCTTC.

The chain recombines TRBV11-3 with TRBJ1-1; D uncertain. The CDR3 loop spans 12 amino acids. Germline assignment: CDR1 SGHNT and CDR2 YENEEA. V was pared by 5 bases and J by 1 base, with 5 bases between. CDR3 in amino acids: CASSPGNTEAFF. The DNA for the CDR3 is TGTGCCAGCAGCCCAGGGAACACTGAAGCTTTCTTT.